These 10 T cell receptor beta chains share one sample of origin, sequenced in a study of blood T cell repertoires in COVID-19. Assay used: immunoSEQ multiplex PCR; TCRdb lists only in-frame clones, some missing. The sample yields more than 250,000 clones, more than 75% seen once. Sequences were obtained from peripheral blood. The receptor set was obtained from a middle-aged man with active or convalescent COVID-19.

This chain connects TRBV4-1 to TRBJ2-1; D is undetermined. Germline-derived CDR1 and CDR2 are MGHRA and YSYEKL. V was shortened by 3 bases and J by 8 bases, with 8 bases between the two germline ends. The CDR3 extends over 12 amino acids. DNA of the CDR3: TGCGCCAGCAGCCAGGATGGAGATGAGCAGTTCTTC. Protein: CASSQDGDEQFF.

This clone was seen more than once but under ten times. This chain links TRBV3-1 (or the pseudogene TRBV3-2) with TRBJ2-2, with a weak D call TRBD2 (5 bases). This CDR3 has 14 amino acids. Germline V gene data show CDR1 as LGHDT and CDR2 as YNNKEL (reference sequence). The V end was cut by 4 bases, the J end by 8 bases, with 14 bases between. CDR3 in DNA: TGTGCCAGCAGCCCCCCCAGCGGAGTAGGGGAGCTGTTTTTT. It specifies CASSPPSGVGELFF.

This clone showed up just a few times. The chain is built from TRBV9 and TRBJ1-1, with D perhaps matching TRBD1 (5 bases). Per germline, CDR1 SGDLS and CDR2 YYNGEE. CDR3 length: 14 amino acids. V was pared by 3 bases and J by 8 bases, with 17 bases between. In nucleotides, the CDR3 is TGTGCCAGCAGCGCCTCAACAGGTCTCGGCGAAGCTTTCTTT. Translating gives CASSASTGLGEAFF.

V usage is TRBV18 and J usage is TRBJ2-1, with 12 positions matching TRBD2. V was pared by 0 bases and J by 1 base, with 1 base of the junction left unmatched. This CDR3 region has 17 residues. CDR1 KGHSH and CDR2 LQKENI come from the germline V gene. Here the CDR3 reads CASSPPLAGGSYNEQFF. For the CDR3, the DNA is TGTGCCAGCTCACCACCACTAGCGGGAGGTTCCTACAATGAGCAGTTCTTC.

The rearrangement uses TRBV6-5 and TRBJ1-6; 9 bases are a match to TRBD1. CDR1 is MNHEY, CDR2 SVGAGI, per germline. The ends lost 7 bases at V and 4 bases at J; junction bases unmatched: 5. CDR3 length equals 15 residues. The CDR3 DNA is TGTGCCAGCACCCTGGGACAGGGTTATAATTCACCCCTCCACTTT. This translates into CASTLGQGYNSPLHF.

V usage is TRBV19 and J usage is TRBJ2-5, with 7 bases that match TRBD1. The CDR3 loop spans 13 amino acids. V dropped 10 bases and J dropped 4; count of bases not matched to a gene: 9. Per the germline V gene, CDR1 is LNHDA and CDR2 is SQIVND (reference sequence). Here the CDR3 DNA reads TGTGCCACCTCCTTGACAGGGTTAGAGACCCAGTACTTC. Translating gives CATSLTGLETQYF.

This clone was observed once. The rearrangement links TRBV4-1 to TRBJ1-2, with D uncertain. The germline gives CDR1 MGHRA, CDR2 YSYEKL. The CDR3 is 15 amino acids. The V end lost 1 base, the J end lost 4 bases, and 13 bases lay between the germline ends. Here the CDR3 DNA reads TGCGCCAGCAGCCAAGTGAGAGGGCAACTCTATGGCTACACCTTC. As protein: CASSQVRGQLYGYTF.

The chain is built from TRBV2 and TRBJ1-4; no definite D call. The CDR3 covers 14 residues. With 6 bases removed from V and 0 bases from J, the gap between germline ends came to 8 bases. Germline assignment: CDR1 SNHLY and CDR2 FYNNEI. The CDR3, as DNA: TGTGCCAGCAGGCAGACTGCAACTAATGAAAAACTGTTTTTT. This sequence encodes CASRQTATNEKLFF.

Concerning this clone itself: Other DNA sequences in the same sample also yield this CDR3. The chain uses TRBV5-1 and TRBJ1-1; no clear D gene. The CDR3 runs to 13 residues. Germline assignment: CDR1 SGHRS and CDR2 YFSETQ. Trimming shortened V by 0 bases and J by 0 bases, and 3 bases separated the two germline ends. Here the CDR3 DNA reads TGCGCCAGCAGCTTGGGAGTGAACACTGAAGCTTTCTTT. It is translated as CASSLGVNTEAFF.

The rearrangement links TRBV28 to TRBJ2-7; tentative D call: TRBD1 (6 bases). V was cut by 6 bases and J by 0 bases, with 15 bases left in between. Germline V gene data show CDR1 as MDHEN and CDR2 as SYDVKM. The CDR3 contains 15 residues. Here the CDR3 DNA reads TGTGCCAGCAGCCCCCCCGGACAGACCTCCTACGAGCAGTACTTC. It encodes CASSPPGQTSYEQYF.